What follows is one T cell receptor (beta chain) and its context. Germline assignment: CDR1 SGHRS and CDR2 YFSETQ. The J segment lost 5 bases and the V segment lost 4 bases, leaving 16 bases of the junction unmatched. The CDR3 loop spans 18 amino acids. Generated by immunoSEQ multiplex PCR, the TCRdb table keeps only in-frame clones and is missing some. The table lists roughly 130,000 clones, over 75% of them singletons. This specimen comes from a study of blood T cell repertoires in COVID-19. Sequencing was carried out using peripheral blood. The sequence was obtained from a woman in her sixties or seventies with acute or convalescent COVID-19. The V and J genes are TRBV5-1 and TRBJ2-2, with TRBD2 matching 8 bases. The CDR3 nucleotides read TGCGCCAGCAGCCCGGGACTAGTTCCCAGAGTCCCAACCGGGGAGCTGTTTTTT. Residues: CASSPGLVPRVPTGELFF.